Listed here is a single T cell receptor (beta chain). As handled by the study authors: The assay estimated nucleated cells by amplifying reference gene primers. TCRdb's table, derived via immunoSEQ multiplex PCR, lists solely in-frame clones and lacks some. The DNA gave D and trimming, while V, J and clone size come from that table. The sample has about 250,000 clones, around nine tenths seen once. This specimen belongs to a study of blood T cell repertoires in COVID-19. Study-wide context: COVID-19 samples collected from the United States, Italy and Spain covered acute and convalescent phases. In each case, the material was cDNA or gDNA derived from T cells, B-cell-depleted T cells, or PBMCs.

J gave up 3 bases and V 10 bases, and 16 bases lay outside the gene matches. In germline, CDR1 is KGHDR, CDR2 SFDVKD. CDR3 length equals 18 residues. Sequencing was carried out using peripheral blood. The V and J genes are TRBV24-1 and TRBJ2-5; TRBD2 matches 13 bases. This clonotype originated in a man older than 75 with acute or convalescent COVID-19. CDR3 region: CATGTLGAGTSGEETQYF. The CDR3 DNA is TGTGCCACGGGGACTTTGGGAGCCGGGACTAGCGGGGAAGAGACCCAGTACTTC.